This T cell receptor beta chain was retrieved from a study of control samples from healthy donors and cancer patients. The method was immunoSEQ multiplex PCR; TCRdb's version includes in-frame clones alone and lacks a portion of them. Of about 89,000 clones in the sample, under 90% were seen once. The sequencing input was blood. This receptor was identified in a woman aged 40 to 55 in good health.

CDR3 region: CAISDNTGKVAKNIQYF. In nucleotides, the CDR3 is TGTGCCATCAGTGACAATACAGGGAAGGTGGCCAAAAACATTCAGTACTTC. The genes are TRBV10-3 and TRBJ2-4; a weak D match, TRBD1 (6 bases). The V gene's germline CDR1 is ENHRY and CDR2 SYGVKD. V was cut by 3 bases and J by 1 base, with 16 bases left in between. The CDR3 spans 17 residues.